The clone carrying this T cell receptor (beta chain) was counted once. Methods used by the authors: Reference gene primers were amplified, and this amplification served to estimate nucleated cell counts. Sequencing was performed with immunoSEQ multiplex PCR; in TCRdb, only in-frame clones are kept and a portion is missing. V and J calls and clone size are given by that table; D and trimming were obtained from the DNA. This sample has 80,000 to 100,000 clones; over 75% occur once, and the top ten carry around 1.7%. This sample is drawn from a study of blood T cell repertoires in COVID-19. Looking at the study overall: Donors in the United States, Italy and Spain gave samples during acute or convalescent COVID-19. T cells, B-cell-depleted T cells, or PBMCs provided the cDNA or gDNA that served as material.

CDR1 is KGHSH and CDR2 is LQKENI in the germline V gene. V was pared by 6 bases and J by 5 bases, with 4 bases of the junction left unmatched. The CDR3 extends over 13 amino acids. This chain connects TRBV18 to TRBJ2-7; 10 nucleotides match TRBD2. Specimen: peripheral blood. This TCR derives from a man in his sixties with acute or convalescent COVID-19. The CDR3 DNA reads TGTGCCAGCTCCCCGGGACTAGCGAACGAGCAGTACGTC. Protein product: CASSPGLANEQYV.